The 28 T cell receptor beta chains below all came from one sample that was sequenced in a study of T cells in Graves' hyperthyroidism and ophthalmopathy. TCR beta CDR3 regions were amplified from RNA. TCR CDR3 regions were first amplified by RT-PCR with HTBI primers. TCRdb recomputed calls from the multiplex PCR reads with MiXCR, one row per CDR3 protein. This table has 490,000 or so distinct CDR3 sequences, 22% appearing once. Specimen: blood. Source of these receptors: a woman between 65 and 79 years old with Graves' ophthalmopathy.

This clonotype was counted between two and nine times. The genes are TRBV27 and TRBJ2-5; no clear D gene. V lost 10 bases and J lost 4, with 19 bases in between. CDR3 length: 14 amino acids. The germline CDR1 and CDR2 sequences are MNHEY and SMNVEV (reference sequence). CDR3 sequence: CATRAGLRLETQYF. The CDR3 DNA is TGTGCCACCCGGGCAGGTTTGCGGCTAGAGACCCAGTACTTC.

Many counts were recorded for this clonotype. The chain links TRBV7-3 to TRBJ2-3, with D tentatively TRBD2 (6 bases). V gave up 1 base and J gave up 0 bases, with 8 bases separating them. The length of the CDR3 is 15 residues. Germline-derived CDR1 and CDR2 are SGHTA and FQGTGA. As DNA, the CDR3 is TGTGCCAGCAGCTTAAGGGGGGTGAGCACAGATACGCAGTATTTT. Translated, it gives CASSLRGVSTDTQYF.

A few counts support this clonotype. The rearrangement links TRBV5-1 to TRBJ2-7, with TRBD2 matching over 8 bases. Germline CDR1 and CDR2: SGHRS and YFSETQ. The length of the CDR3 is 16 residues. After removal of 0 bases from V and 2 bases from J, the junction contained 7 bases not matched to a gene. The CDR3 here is CASSLADSGTTYEQYF. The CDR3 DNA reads TGCGCCAGCAGCTTGGCCGATAGCGGGACTACCTACGAGCAGTACTTC.

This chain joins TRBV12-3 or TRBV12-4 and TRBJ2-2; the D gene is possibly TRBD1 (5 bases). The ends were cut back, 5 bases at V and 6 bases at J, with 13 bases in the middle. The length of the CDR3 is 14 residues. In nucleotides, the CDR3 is TGTGCCAGCAGTACTTCATCAGGGTCCGGGGAGCTGTTTTTT. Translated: CASSTSSGSGELFF.

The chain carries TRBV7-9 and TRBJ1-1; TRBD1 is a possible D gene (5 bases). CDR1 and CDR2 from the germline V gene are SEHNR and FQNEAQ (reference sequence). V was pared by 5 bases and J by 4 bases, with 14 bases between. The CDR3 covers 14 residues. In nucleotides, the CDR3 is TGTGCCAGCAGCATATTCAGACAGTTCACTGAAGCTTTCTTT. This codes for CASSIFRQFTEAFF.

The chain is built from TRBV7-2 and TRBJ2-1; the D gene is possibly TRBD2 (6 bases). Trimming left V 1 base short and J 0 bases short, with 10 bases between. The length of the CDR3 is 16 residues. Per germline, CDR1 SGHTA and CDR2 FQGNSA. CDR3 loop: CASSLVGSGSYNEQFF. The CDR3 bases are TGTGCCAGCAGCTTAGTTGGTAGCGGCTCCTACAATGAGCAGTTCTTC.

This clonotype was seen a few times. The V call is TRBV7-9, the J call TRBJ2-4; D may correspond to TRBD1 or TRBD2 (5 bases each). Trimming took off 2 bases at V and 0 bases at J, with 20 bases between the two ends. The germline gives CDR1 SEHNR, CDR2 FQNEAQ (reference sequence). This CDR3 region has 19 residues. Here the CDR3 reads CASSLPSRGSPLAKNIQYF. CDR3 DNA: TGTGCCAGCAGCTTACCCTCGAGGGGATCTCCCTTAGCCAAAAACATTCAGTACTTC.

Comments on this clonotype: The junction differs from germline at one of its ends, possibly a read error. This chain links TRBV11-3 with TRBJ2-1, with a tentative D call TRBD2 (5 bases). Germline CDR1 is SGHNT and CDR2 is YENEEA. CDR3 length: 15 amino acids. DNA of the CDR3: TGTGCCAACAGCCTCGTTAGCGCGTCCTACAATGAGCAGTTCTTC. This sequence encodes CANSLVSASYNEQFF.

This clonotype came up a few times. The CDR3 spells CASSEAGPYNEQFF. Here the CDR3 DNA reads TGTGCCAGCAGTGAAGCAGGGCCTTACAATGAGCAGTTCTTC. The chain links TRBV6-1 to TRBJ2-1, with D hard to call. V lost 0 bases and J lost 4, with 7 bases in between. The V gene's germline CDR1 is MNHNS and CDR2 SASEGT. The length of the CDR3 is 14 residues.

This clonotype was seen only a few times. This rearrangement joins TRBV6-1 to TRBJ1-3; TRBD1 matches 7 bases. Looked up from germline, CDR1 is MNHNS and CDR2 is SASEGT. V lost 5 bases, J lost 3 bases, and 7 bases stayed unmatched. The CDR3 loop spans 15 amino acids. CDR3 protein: CASSPLAGGGNTIYF. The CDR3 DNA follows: TGTGCCAGCAGTCCTCTGGCAGGGGGTGGAAACACCATATATTTT.

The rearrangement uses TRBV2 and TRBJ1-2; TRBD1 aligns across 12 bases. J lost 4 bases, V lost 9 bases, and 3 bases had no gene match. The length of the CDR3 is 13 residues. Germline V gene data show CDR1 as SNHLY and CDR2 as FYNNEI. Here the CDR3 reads CASRGQGAYGYTF. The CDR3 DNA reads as TGTGCCAGTAGGGGACAGGGGGCCTATGGCTACACCTTC.

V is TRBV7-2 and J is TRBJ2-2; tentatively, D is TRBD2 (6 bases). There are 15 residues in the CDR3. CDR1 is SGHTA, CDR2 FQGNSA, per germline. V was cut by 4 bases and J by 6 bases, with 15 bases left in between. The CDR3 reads CASSYLSGLAGELFF. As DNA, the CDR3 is TGTGCCAGCAGCTACCTAAGCGGGCTGGCCGGGGAGCTGTTTTTT. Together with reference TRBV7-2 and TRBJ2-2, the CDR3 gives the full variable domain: GAGVSQSPSNKVTEKGKDVELRCDPISGHTALYWYRQSLGQGLEFLIYFQGNSAPDKSGLPSDRFSAERTGGSVSTLTIQRTQQEDSAVYLCASSYLSGLAGELFFGEGSRLTVL.

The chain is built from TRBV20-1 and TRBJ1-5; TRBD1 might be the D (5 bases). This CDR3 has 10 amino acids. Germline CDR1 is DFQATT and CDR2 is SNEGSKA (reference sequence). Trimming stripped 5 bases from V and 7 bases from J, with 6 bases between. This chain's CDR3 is CSAGDQPQHF. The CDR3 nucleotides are TGCAGTGCTGGGGACCAGCCCCAGCATTTT.

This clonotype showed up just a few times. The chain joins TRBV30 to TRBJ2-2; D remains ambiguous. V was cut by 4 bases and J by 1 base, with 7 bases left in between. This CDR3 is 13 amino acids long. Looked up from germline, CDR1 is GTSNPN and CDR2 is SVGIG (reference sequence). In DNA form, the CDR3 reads TGTGCCTGGACGTGGAGGAACACCGGGGAGCTGTTTTTT. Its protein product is CAWTWRNTGELFF.

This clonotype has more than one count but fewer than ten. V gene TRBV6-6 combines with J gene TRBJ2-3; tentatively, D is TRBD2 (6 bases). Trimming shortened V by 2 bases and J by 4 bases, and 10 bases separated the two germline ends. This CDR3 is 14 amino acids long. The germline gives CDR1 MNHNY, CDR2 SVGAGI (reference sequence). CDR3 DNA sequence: TGTGCCAGCAGTTACCGCGGGAACGCAGATACGCAGTATTTT. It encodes CASSYRGNADTQYF.

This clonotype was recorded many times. Here the CDR3 reads CASSLRTEGNQPQHF. CDR3 DNA: TGTGCCAGCAGTCTCCGGACCGAGGGCAATCAGCCCCAGCATTTT. The chain couples TRBV6-1 to TRBJ1-5; D gene ambiguous. Trimming left V 5 bases short and J 2 bases short, with 13 bases between. Germline V gene data show CDR1 as MNHNS and CDR2 as SASEGT. The length of the CDR3 is 15 residues.

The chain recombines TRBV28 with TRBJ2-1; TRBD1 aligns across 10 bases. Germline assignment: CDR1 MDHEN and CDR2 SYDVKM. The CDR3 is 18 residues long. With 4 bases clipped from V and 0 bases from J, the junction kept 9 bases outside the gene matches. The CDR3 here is CASSSDRGLGGSYNEQFF. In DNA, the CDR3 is TGTGCCAGCAGTTCCGACAGGGGGCTCGGGGGCTCCTACAATGAGCAGTTCTTC.

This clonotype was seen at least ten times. CDR3 sequence reads: CASSVSAEAFF. The CDR3 DNA follows: TGTGCCAGCAGTGTGAGTGCTGAAGCTTTCTTT. The chain has TRBV2 and TRBJ1-1; D is unresolved. CDR1 and CDR2 (germline): SNHLY, FYNNEI. Trimming cost V 4 bases and J 6 bases, with 6 bases left between them. The CDR3 extends over 11 amino acids.

The CDR3 is CASSQKGLGAQFF. The CDR3 DNA reads as TGTGCCAGCAGCCAGAAGGGCCTTGGCGCCCAGTTCTTC. The V and J genes are TRBV14 and TRBJ2-1; D not resolved. Trimming shortened V by 3 bases and J by 13 bases, and 16 bases separated the two germline ends. CDR3 size: 13 residues. CDR1 is SGHDN, CDR2 FVKESK, per germline.

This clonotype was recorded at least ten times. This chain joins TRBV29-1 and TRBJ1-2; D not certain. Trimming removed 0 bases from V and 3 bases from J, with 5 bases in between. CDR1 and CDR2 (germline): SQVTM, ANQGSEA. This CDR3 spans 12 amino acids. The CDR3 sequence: CSVEDPYYGYTF. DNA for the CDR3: TGCAGCGTTGAAGACCCCTACTATGGCTACACCTTC.

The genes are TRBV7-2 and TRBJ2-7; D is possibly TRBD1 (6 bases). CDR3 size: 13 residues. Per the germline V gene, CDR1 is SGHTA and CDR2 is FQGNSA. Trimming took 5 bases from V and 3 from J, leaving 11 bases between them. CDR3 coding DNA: TGTGCCAGCAGCGGAAAACAGGGCTACGAGCAGTACTTC. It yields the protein CASSGKQGYEQYF.

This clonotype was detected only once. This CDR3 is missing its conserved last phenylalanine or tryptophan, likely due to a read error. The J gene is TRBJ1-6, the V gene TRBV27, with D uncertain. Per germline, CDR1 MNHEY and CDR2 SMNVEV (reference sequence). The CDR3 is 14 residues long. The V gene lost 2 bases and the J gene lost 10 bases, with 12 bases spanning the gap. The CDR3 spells CASSLRSRTSPLHL. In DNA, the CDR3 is TGTGCCAGCAGTTTAAGGTCTAGGACCTCACCCCTCCACCTT.

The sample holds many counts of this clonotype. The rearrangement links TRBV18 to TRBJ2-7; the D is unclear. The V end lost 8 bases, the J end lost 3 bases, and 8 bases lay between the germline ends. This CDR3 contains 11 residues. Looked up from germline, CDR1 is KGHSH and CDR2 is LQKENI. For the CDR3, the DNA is TGTGCCAGCAGTCCAAACTACGAGCAGTACTTC. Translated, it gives CASSPNYEQYF. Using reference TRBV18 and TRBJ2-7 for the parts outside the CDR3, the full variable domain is NAGVMQNPRHLVRRRGQEARLRCSPMKGHSHVYWYRQLPEEGLKFMVYLQKENIIDESGMPKERFSAEFPKEGPSILRIQQVVRGDSAAYFCASSPNYEQYFGPGTRLTVT.

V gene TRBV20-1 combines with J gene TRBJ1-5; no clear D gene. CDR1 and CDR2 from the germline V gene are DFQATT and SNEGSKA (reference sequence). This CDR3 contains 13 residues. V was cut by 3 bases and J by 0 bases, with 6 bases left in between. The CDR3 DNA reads TGCAGTGCTAGCTGGGATAGCAATCAGCCCCAGCATTTT. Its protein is CSASWDSNQPQHF.

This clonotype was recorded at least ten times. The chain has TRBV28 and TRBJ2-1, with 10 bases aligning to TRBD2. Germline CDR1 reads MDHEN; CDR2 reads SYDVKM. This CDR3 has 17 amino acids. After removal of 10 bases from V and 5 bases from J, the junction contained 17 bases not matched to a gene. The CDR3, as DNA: TGTGCCACCGTACCCCTCCAACTAGCGGGAAGAAACAATGAGCAGTTCTTC. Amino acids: CATVPLQLAGRNNEQFF.

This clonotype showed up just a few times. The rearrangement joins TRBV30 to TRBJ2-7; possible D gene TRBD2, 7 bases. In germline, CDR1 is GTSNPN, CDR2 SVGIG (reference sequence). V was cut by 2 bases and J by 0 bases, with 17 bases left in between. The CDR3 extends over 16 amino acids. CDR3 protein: CAWSLRGAGLSYEQYF. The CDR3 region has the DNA TGTGCCTGGAGTTTACGGGGGGCGGGCCTCTCCTACGAGCAGTACTTC.

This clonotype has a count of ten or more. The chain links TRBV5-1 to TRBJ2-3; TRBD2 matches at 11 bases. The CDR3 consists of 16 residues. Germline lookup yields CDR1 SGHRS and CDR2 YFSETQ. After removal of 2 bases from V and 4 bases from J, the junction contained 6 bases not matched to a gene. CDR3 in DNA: TGCGCCAGCAGCTTACCTAGCGGGAGGAACGCAGATACGCAGTATTTT. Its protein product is CASSLPSGRNADTQYF.

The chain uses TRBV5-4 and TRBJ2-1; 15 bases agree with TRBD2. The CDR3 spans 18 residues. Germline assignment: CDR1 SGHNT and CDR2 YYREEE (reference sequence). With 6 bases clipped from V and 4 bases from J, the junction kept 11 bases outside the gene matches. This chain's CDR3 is CASTEGLAGGRTYNEQFF. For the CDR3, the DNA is TGTGCCAGCACCGAGGGACTAGCGGGAGGCCGAACATACAATGAGCAGTTCTTC.